This record looks at one T cell receptor beta chain sequence and its context. In this sample, this clone turned up once. Its antigen is not yet known. The input lacks base qualities; no much larger clone sits a single base away. Samples from volunteer blood donors who had recovered from COVID-19 were contributed by a second Seattle source. Whole blood was collected in K2EDTA tubes by collaborating institutions according to the institutions' own protocols. For TCRbeta analysis, collaborators shipped samples in one of three forms: frozen whole blood, isolated PBMCs, or DNA extracted from either of those sample types. These data belong to a study of blood T cell repertoires in COVID-19 (TCRdb year 2020). Concerning the study at large: Samples from collaborators originated in the United States, Italy and Spain and spanned both the acute and convalescent phases of COVID-19. The material from the prospective study consisted of cDNA or gDNA derived from T cells, B-cell-depleted T cells, or PBMCs. Deeply sampled blood TCRbeta repertoires from subjects exposed to, actively infected with, or recovered from COVID-19 were included in the dataset. The repertoires were made available in a free public database intended to serve as a resource for research on the immune response to SARS-CoV-2. Samples were obtained from the ongoing ImmuneRACE study (first 160 participants) and from 1,254 subjects provided by 6 global collaborators. Nearly every sample came with metadata listing a de-identified subject ID, COVID-19 status, age in years and sex. HLA class I and class II types, where available, came from metadata supplied by the sample provider rather than from assay-based typing.

General conclusions and limits of the study: The amount of clinical and demographic metadata varied by source and participant and was provided uncurated.

The immunoSEQ Assay, a bias-controlled multiplex PCR, was used to amplify TCRbeta CDR3 regions from genomic DNA. Regarding the original processing steps: Within the assay, amplification of reference gene primers was used to estimate how many nucleated cells each sample contained. To quantify the absolute abundance of each unique TCRbeta CDR3 rearrangement, sequence reads were collapsed and filtered. For each sample, productive Simpson clonality was calculated by taking the square root of Simpson's diversity index across productive rearrangements. TCRdb holds this immuneACCESS table with in-frame rearrangements only. Some clones are missing; in checked studies, unresolved V genes explain under half, and the rest has no known cause. V and J calls and clone size are given by that table; D and trimming were obtained from the DNA. The sample profile shows about 260,000 clones; about 88% of them were found once. The ten top clones hold roughly 4% of the sample.

Sequenced input: peripheral blood. The receptor was derived from a man aged 60 to 69 who had recovered from COVID-19.

The DNA is as follows: TGTGCCAGTAGTATCCCCGCAGGGGAGTTCAACACCATATATTTT. This yields the protein CASSIPAGEFNTIYF. The rearrangement joined TRBV19 to TRBJ1-3; the D gene is perhaps TRBD1, on 6 matching bases. The junction shows trimming of 3 bases on V and 7 bases on J, plus 16 bases between the germline ends. Including the terminal cysteine and phenylalanine, the CDR3 comprises 15 residues. The read is trimmed to its CDR3 DNA, 45 bases read in frame from base 1. Looking up the germline V gene (reference sequence) yields CDR1 LNHDA and CDR2 SQIVND.